This T cell receptor (beta chain) was recorded in a study of chemoradiotherapy in HPV16-positive cancers. Sequencing used immunoSEQ multiplex PCR; TCRdb keeps in-frame clones, though not all of them. The data hold about 53,000 clones, with roughly nine tenths observed a single time. The CDR3 spans 15 residues. The V and J ends lost 4 bases and 6 bases, in that order; junction bases with no gene match: 6. The germline V gene has CDR1 SGHNT and CDR2 YYREEE (reference sequence). The receptor was isolated from a human donor with HPV-associated anogenital cancer. Sequenced material: blood, taken from a patient who underwent chemoradiotherapy. V is TRBV5-4 and J is TRBJ2-2; 10 bases match TRBD2. CDR3 sequence (DNA): TGTGCCAGCAGCGGCGGGACTAGCGTCCCCGGGGAGCTGTTTTTT. Its protein is CASSGGTSVPGELFF.